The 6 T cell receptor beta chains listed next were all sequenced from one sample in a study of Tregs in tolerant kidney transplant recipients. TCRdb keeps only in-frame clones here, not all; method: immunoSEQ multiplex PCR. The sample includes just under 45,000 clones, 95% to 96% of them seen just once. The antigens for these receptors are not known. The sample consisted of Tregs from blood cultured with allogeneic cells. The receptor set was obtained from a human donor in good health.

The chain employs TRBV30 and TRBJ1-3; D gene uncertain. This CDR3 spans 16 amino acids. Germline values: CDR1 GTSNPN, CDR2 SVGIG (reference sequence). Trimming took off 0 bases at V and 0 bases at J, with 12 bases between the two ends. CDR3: CAWSVEGPNSGNTIYF. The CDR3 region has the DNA TGTGCCTGGAGTGTCGAAGGACCGAACTCTGGAAACACCATATATTTT.

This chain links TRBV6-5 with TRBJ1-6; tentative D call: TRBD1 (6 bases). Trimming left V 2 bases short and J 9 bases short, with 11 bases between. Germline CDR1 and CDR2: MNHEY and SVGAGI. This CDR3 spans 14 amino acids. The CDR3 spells CASSYQLGGSPLHF. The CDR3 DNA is TGTGCCAGCAGTTACCAGCTAGGGGGTTCACCCCTCCACTTT.

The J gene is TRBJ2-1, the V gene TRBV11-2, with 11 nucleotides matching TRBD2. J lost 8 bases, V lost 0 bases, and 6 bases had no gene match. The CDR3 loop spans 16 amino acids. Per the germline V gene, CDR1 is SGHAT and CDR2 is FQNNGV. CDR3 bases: TGTGCCAGCAGCTTAGACTTAGCGGGAGGGGGCTATGAGCAGTTCTTC. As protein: CASSLDLAGGGYEQFF.

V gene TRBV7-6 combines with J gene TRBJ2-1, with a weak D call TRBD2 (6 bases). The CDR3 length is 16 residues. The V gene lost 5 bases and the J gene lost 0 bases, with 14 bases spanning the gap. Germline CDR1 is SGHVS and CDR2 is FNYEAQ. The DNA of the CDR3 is TGTGCCAGCAGCCCCCGGAGGGGAACCTCCTACAATGAGCAGTTCTTC. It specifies CASSPRRGTSYNEQFF.

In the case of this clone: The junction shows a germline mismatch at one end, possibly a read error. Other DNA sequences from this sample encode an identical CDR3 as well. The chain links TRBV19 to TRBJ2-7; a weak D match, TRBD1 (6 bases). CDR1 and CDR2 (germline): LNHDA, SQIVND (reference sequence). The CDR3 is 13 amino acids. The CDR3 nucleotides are TGCGCCAGTAGGAAAACAGGGACCTACGAGCAGTACTTC. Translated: CASRKTGTYEQYF.

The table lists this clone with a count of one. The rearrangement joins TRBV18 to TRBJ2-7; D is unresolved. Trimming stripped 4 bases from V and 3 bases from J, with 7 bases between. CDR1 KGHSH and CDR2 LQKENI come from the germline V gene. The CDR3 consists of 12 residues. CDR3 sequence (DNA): TGTGCCAGCTCACACGTCAACTACGAGCAGTACTTC. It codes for CASSHVNYEQYF.